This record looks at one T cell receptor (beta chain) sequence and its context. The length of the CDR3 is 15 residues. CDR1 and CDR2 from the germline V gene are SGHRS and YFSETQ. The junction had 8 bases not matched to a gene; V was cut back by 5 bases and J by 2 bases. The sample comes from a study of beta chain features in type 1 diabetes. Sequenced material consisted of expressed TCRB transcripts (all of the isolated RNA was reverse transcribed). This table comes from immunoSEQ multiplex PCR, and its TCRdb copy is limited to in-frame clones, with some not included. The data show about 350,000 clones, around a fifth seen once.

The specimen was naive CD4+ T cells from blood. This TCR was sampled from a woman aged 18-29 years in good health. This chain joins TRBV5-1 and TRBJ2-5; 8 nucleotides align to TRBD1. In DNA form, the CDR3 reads TGCGCCAGCAGTTTATACGGACAGGGTCAAGAGACCCAGTACTTC. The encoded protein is CASSLYGQGQETQYF.